This TCR beta chain is from a study of PD-1 blockade in classical Hodgkin lymphoma. Each patient experienced a relapse that followed autologous stem cell transplantation, and brentuximab vedotin exposure varied. The V gene's germline CDR1 is MDHEN and CDR2 SYDVKM. V was pared by 10 bases and J by 6 bases, with 15 bases of the junction left unmatched. This CDR3 comprises 14 residues. Data came from immunoSEQ multiplex PCR; TCRdb stores just in-frame clones and leaves some out. Here the sample spans about 84,000 clones, 75% to 90% being singletons. This sample comprised peripheral blood mononuclear cells (PBMCs), obtained at baseline. This clonotype was obtained from a human donor with classical Hodgkin lymphoma. The V call is TRBV28, the J call TRBJ2-7; TRBD2 matches 7 bases. The CDR3 protein is CATDGGGAGSEQYF. The CDR3 DNA reads as TGTGCCACCGACGGGGGAGGGGCCGGGAGCGAGCAGTACTTC.